Listed below are T cell receptor beta chains from one sample, sequenced in a study of CXCR3-negative and CXCR3-positive naive CD8 T cells. Each CDR3 protein gets one entry in TCRdb, which reprocessed the 5' RACE reads and gives no DNA. The repertoire table contains around 92,000 distinct CDR3 sequences. Sequenced: naive CXCR3- CD8+ T cells from blood. Receptors originate from a human donor in good health. Some clones in this sample may be carry-over from other donors' samples. CDR3s include the opening cysteine and the closing phenylalanine or tryptophan. The order of the fields is J gene, V gene, CDR3 protein.

>TRBJ2-3|TRBV6-5
CASSYSGQGADTQYF
>TRBJ2-7|TRBV28
CASSLSPPGRYF
>TRBJ2-7|TRBV29-1
CSVTVGQIYEQYF
>TRBJ2-1|TRBV12-3/TRBV12-4
CASSRSLGFDEQFF
>TRBJ1-1|TRBV29-1
CSVAVKGTGEAFF
>TRBJ1-2|TRBV12-3/TRBV12-4
CASSFGQAYGYTF
>TRBJ1-2|TRBV15
CATTGGYGYTF
>TRBJ2-7|TRBV28
CASSGDPQGADEQYF
>TRBJ2-1|TRBV6-2/TRBV6-3
CASSYLREDNEQFF
>TRBJ2-3|TRBV7-2
CASSLLAGGTTDTQYF
>TRBJ2-7|TRBV12-3/TRBV12-4
CASSLTQGAGEQYF
>TRBJ2-2|TRBV25-1
CASSRTTGELFF
>TRBJ2-5|TRBV4-3
CASSSRMVAGGQETQYF
>TRBJ2-5|TRBV6-5
CASSYSSRETQYF
>TRBJ2-7|TRBV20-1
CSALTGNSYEQYF
>TRBJ1-1|TRBV15
CATLDLNTEAFF
>TRBJ2-7|TRBV14
CASSQDLNEQYF
>TRBJ2-2|TRBV29-1
CSVRGTPTSNTGELFF
>TRBJ2-7|TRBV12-3/TRBV12-4
CASSPPDRDYEQYF
>TRBJ2-2|TRBV12-3/TRBV12-4
CASSLELAGGNTGELFF
>TRBJ2-1|TRBV7-2
CASRVAGDNEQFF
>TRBJ2-2|TRBV29-1
CSVEEGFTGELFF
>TRBJ2-7|TRBV5-6
CASSSLGPGEQYF